A selection of T cell receptor beta chains follows, all from one sample in a study of blood T cell repertoires in COVID-19. The table came from immunoSEQ multiplex PCR; TCRdb's copy has only in-frame clones and leaves some out. This sample has more than 350,000 clones, with roughly 89% found just once. Specimen: PBMCs or T cells enriched from blood (not recorded which). The receptors were gathered from a woman between 50 and 59 years old who had recovered from COVID-19. The CDR3 runs from the conserved cysteine through the conserved F or W. A D gene is named only where the DNA matches it firmly. A clone size is listed for some rows: how often the clone was seen (once, few, many), or a class if it is expanded.

D gene | J gene | V gene | clone size | CDR3 DNA | CDR3 protein
NA | TRBJ2-1 | TRBV6-5 | NA | TGTGCCAGCAGTTATGGCAGGCCCTTAGATGAGCAGTTCTTC | CASSYGRPLDEQFF
TRBD1 | TRBJ2-4 | TRBV13 | NA | TGTGCCAGCAGCTTACTTACCGGGACAGTCCTAGGGAACATTCAGTACTTC | CASSLLTGTVLGNIQYF
NA | TRBJ1-3 | TRBV3-1/TRBV3-2 | NA | TGTGCCAGCAGCCATGAGGGTTTTAGTAACACCATATATTTT | CASSHEGFSNTIYF
TRBD1 | TRBJ1-3 | TRBV4-3 | NA | TGCGCCAGCAGCCAAGCAGAGCAGGGGGCCGACTCTGGAAACACCATATATTTT | CASSQAEQGADSGNTIYF
NA | TRBJ1-2 | TRBV29-1 | NA | TGCAGCGTTTTCCGGACAGCCTATGGCTACACCTTC | CSVFRTAYGYTF
NA | TRBJ1-2 | TRBV5-6 | NA | TGTGCCAGCAGCTTGGCCGGGAAGTATGGCTACACCTTC | CASSLAGKYGYTF
TRBD1 | TRBJ2-7 | TRBV27 | NA | TGTGCCAGCAGGGGACAGGGGGCTCACGAGCAGTACTTC | CASRGQGAHEQYF
NA | TRBJ1-4 | TRBV2 | NA | TGTGCCAGCAGTGAGTCCCCCTCGACAACAACTAATGAAAAACTGTTTTTT | CASSESPSTTTNEKLFF
NA | TRBJ1-2 | TRBV6-5 | NA | TGTGCCAGCTGGGCAGGGGTTTTTGACTATGGCTACACCTTC | CASWAGVFDYGYTF
TRBD2 | TRBJ2-7 | TRBV7-2 | NA | TGTGCCAGCAGCCCCGTAGCGGGGGGATCCTACGAGCAGTACTTC | CASSPVAGGSYEQYF
NA | TRBJ2-7 | TRBV4-2 | NA | TGTGCCAGCAGCCAACGGGTACAGGGCTCCTACGAGCAGTACTTC | CASSQRVQGSYEQYF
NA | TRBJ1-3 | TRBV12-3/TRBV12-4 | NA | TGTGCCAGCAGGGGCGGACAGGGAAACACCATATATTTT | CASRGGQGNTIYF
NA | TRBJ2-6 | TRBV10-3 | NA | TGTGCCATCGCGTACAGAGTTCTCACCTCTGGGGCCAACGTCCTGACTTTC | CAIAYRVLTSGANVLTF
NA | TRBJ1-2 | TRBV14 | NA | TGTGCCAGCAGCCAAGGGCCGTATGGCTACACCTTC | CASSQGPYGYTF
NA | TRBJ1-3 | TRBV4-1 | NA | TGCGCCAGCAGCCAAAGTGACGGAGGACACACCATATATTTT | CASSQSDGGHTIYF
NA | TRBJ2-5 | TRBV4-1 | NA | TGCGCCAGCAGCCAGGCCCTTGGGGGGGCTGAGACCCAGTACTTC | CASSQALGGAETQYF
TRBD2 | TRBJ2-5 | TRBV4-2 | NA | TGTGCCAGCAGCCCATCCGGACTAGCGGGGGCCATACAAGAGACCCAGTACTTC | CASSPSGLAGAIQETQYF
NA | TRBJ1-2 | TRBV27 | NA | TGTGCCAGCAGTTCTTGGCTAACAGGGCTGAGCGGCTACACCTTC | CASSSWLTGLSGYTF
TRBD1 | TRBJ1-2 | TRBV28 | NA | TGTGCCAGCACTTCTACAGGGGGCGGGGGCTACACCTTC | CASTSTGGGGYTF
NA | TRBJ1-2 | TRBV6-5 | NA | TGTGCCAGCAGTACCGGGACTTTTTCTGGAAGGGGCTACACCTTC | CASSTGTFSGRGYTF
NA | TRBJ1-2 | TRBV28 | NA | TGTGCCAGCAGTTTTTCACCCACCATTGCGGACTATGGCTACACCTTC | CASSFSPTIADYGYTF
TRBD2 | TRBJ2-1 | TRBV9 | once | TGTGCCAGCAGTGAGGGACCGGGACTAGCGAGCGGTGAGCAGTTCTTC | CASSEGPGLASGEQFF
TRBD1 | TRBJ1-4 | TRBV10-3 | NA | TGTGCCATCAGCAGACAGGGTGACCCTTATGAAAAACTGTTTTTT | CAISRQGDPYEKLFF
NA | TRBJ1-1 | TRBV11-2 | NA | TGTGCCAGCAGCACAGGGTACGTGAACACTGAAGCTTTCTTT | CASSTGYVNTEAFF
TRBD1 | TRBJ1-4 | TRBV2 | NA | TGTGCCAGCAGCCCCGTACAGGGGGTAGGTGAAAAACTGTTTTTT | CASSPVQGVGEKLFF
NA | TRBJ1-5 | TRBV11-2 | NA | TGTGCCAGCAGCTTAGGTACGGAGAATCAGCCCCAGCATTTT | CASSLGTENQPQHF
TRBD1 | TRBJ1-2 | TRBV5-5 | NA | TGTGCCAGCAGCCCAGCATCCACTGTAGGACAGGGAGTCTATGGCTACACCTTC | CASSPASTVGQGVYGYTF
NA | TRBJ1-2 | TRBV10-3 | few | TGTGCCATCAGTGAGTCGGAGTATGGCTACACCTTC | CAISESEYGYTF
NA | TRBJ2-5 | TRBV18 | NA | TGTGCCAGCTCACTAGCTGCCGTCCTAAAAGAGACCCAGTACTTC | CASSLAAVLKETQYF
TRBD1 | TRBJ1-2 | TRBV9 | NA | TGTGCCAGCAGCGTTCAGACAGGGGAGAGAAACTATGGCTACACCTTC | CASSVQTGERNYGYTF
NA | TRBJ1-2 | TRBV7-2 | NA | TGTGCCAGCAGCCCCGACACTTCTAACTATGGCTACACCTTC | CASSPDTSNYGYTF
NA | TRBJ1-2 | TRBV9 | few | TGTGCCAGCAGGGACAGAGCTAACTATGGCTACACCTTC | CASRDRANYGYTF
NA | TRBJ2-5 | TRBV12-3/TRBV12-4 | NA | TGTGCCAGCACCTTAAACAGAGAGACCCAGTACTTC | CASTLNRETQYF
NA | TRBJ1-1 | TRBV28 | NA | TGTGCCAGTAGGCCCCTACAAGGGGTGGCTGAAGCTTTCTTT | CASRPLQGVAEAFF
NA | TRBJ2-2 | TRBV30 | few | TGTGCCTGGAGTGATTACCCCCCGGGACACAACACCGGGGAGCTGTTTTTT | CAWSDYPPGHNTGELFF
NA | TRBJ2-2 | TRBV10-3 | NA | TGTGCCATCAGTGAGTCCCCAGAGAACACCGGGGAGCTGTTTTTT | CAISESPENTGELFF
NA | TRBJ1-6 | TRBV9 | NA | TGTGCCAGCAGCGTAGCTCCTTCCGAGGGATCACCCCTCCACTTT | CASSVAPSEGSPLHF